The clone carrying this T cell receptor (beta chain) was observed many times. These data come from a study of human T cells and chemical hapten exposure. Under the authors' procedure: Sample-level TCR yields exhibited a median of approximately 96,000, with a range of about 23,224 to 700,000. TCRdb called the 5' RACE reads again in MiXCR, with one record for every CDR3 protein. The V and J calls follow TCRdb's processing rather than the paper's. The profile shows 130,000 or so distinct CDR3 sequences, roughly 4% of them singletons. CDR1 is SGHRS and CDR2 is YFSETQ in the germline V gene. V lost 4 bases and J lost 3, with 8 bases in between. CDR3 length: 13 residues. The authors' total RNA extraction used unfractionated whole blood.

The TCR sequence derives from a female donor in good health. This chain links TRBV5-1 with TRBJ2-1, with D unresolved. In DNA form, the CDR3 reads TGCGCCAGCAGCCCCTTACTCTACAATGAGCAGTTCTTC. This gives the protein CASSPLLYNEQFF.